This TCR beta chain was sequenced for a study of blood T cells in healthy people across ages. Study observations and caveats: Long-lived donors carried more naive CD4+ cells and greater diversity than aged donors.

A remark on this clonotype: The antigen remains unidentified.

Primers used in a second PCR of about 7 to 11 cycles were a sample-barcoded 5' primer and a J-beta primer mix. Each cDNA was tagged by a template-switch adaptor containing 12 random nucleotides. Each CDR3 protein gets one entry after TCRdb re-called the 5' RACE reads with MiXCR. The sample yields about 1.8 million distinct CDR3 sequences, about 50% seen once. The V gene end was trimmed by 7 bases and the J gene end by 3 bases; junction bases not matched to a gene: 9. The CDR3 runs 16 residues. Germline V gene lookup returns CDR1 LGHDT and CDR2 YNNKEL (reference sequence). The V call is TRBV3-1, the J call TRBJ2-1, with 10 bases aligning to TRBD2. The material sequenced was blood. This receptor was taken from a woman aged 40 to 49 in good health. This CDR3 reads CASKPSGGALYNEQFF. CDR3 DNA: TGTGCCAGCAAGCCCAGCGGGGGGGCCCTCTACAATGAGCAGTTCTTC.